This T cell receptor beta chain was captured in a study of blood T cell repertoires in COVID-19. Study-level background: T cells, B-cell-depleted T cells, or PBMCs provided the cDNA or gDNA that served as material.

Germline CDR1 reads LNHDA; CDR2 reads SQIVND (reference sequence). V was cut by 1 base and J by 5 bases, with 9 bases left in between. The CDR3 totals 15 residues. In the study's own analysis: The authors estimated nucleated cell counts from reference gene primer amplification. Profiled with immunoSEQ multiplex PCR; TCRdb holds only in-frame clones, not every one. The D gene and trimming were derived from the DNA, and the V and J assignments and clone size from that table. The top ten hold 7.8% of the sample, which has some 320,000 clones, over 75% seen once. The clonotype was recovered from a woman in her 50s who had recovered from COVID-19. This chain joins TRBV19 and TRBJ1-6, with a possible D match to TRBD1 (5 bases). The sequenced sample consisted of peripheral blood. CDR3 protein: CASSIGTGDNSPLHF. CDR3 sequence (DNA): TGTGCCAGTAGTATAGGTACGGGGGATAATTCACCCCTCCACTTT.